Reported below is one TCR beta chain. Antigen: not known. 5'RACE template switching produced TCR cDNA carrying a universal primer site and UMIs. TCRdb ran MiXCR on the 5' RACE reads and lists one entry per CDR3 protein. The data show over 150,000 distinct CDR3 sequences, about 6.2% seen once. The data derive from a study of T cells after yellow fever vaccination. General observations from the study: Clonotype sharing between CD4 and CD8 compartments was small. Post-booster repertoires again held most primary-vaccination clones (roughly 95% CD4, roughly 89% CD8). One caveat is that FACS-sorted repertoires could contain abundant clonotypes contaminating from the bulk population.

The sequenced sample was CD4+ T cells sorted from PBMCs, obtained on the day of the first yellow fever vaccination. The sequence was obtained from a man aged 18 to 35 who received the YFV17D yellow fever vaccine.

The CDR3 DNA reads TGTGCCAGCAGCAGGGCAGGGACCCCCACTTCGGCTTTCTTT. This encodes CASSRAGTPTSAFF. The chain joins TRBV6-2 or TRBV6-3 to TRBJ1-1, with D possibly being TRBD1 (5 bases). This CDR3 contains 14 residues. CDR1 MNHEY and CDR2 SVGEGT come from the germline V gene. Trimming cost V 6 bases and J 11 bases, with 22 bases left between them.